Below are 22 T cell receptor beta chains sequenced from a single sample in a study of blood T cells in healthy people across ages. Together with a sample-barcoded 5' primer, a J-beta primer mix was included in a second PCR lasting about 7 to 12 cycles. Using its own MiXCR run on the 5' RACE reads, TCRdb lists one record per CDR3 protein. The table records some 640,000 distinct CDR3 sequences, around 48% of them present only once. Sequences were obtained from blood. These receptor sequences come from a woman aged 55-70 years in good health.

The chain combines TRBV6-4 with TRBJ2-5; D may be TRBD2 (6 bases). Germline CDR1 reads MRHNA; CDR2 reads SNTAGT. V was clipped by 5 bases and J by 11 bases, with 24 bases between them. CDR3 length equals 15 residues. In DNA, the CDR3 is TGTGCCAGCAGTCCGACTAGTACCCCGGCCAATGAGCAGTACTTC. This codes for CASSPTSTPANEQYF.

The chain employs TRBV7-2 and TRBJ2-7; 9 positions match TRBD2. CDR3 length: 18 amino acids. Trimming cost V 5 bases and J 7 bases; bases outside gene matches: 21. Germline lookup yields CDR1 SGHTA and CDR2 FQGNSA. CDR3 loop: CASSAGGMVLAGAWEQYF. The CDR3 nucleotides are TGTGCCAGCAGCGCAGGCGGGATGGTACTAGCGGGCGCTTGGGAGCAGTACTTC.

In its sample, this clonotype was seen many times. The CDR3 nucleotides are TGCAGTGCTCGCCAGGGGGAGACCCAGTACTTC. Translated: CSARQGETQYF. The genes are TRBV20-1 and TRBJ2-5; weak D call: TRBD1 (6 bases). CDR3 length: 11 residues. CDR1 and CDR2 from the germline V gene are DFQATT and SNEGSKA (reference sequence). Between the trimmed V and J ends, which lost 5 bases and 5 bases, there was a span of 9 bases.

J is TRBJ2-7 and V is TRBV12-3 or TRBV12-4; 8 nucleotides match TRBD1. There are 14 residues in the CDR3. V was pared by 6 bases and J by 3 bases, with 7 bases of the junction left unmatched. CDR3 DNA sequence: TGTGCCAGCAGGAACTCAGGGGGCAGCTACGAGCAGTACTTC. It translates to CASRNSGGSYEQYF.

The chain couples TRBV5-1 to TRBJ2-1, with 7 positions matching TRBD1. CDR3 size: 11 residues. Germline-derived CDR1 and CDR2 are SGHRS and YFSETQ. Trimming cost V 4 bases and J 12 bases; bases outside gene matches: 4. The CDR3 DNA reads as TGCGCCAGCAGCCAACAGGGGAGGCAGTTCTTC. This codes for CASSQQGRQFF.

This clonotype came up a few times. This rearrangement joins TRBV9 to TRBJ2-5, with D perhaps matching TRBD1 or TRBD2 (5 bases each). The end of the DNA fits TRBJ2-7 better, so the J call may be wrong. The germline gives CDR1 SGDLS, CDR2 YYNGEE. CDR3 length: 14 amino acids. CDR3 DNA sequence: TGTGCCAGCAGCCTCGGGACCACCGGGAACGAGCAGTACTTC. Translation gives CASSLGTTGNEQYF.

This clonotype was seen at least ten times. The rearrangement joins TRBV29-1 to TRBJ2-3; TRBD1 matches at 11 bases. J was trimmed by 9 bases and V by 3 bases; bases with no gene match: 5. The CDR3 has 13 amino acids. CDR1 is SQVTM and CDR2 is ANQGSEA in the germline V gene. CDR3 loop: CSVDGTGGNTQYF. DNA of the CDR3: TGCAGCGTTGATGGGACAGGGGGTAACACGCAGTATTTT.

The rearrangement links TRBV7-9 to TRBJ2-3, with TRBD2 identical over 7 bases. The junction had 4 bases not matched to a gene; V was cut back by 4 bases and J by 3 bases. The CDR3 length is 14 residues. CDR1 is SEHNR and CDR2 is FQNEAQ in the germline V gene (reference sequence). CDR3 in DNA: TGTGCCAGCAGCTGGGGCGGGAGTACAGATACGCAGTATTTT. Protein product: CASSWGGSTDTQYF.

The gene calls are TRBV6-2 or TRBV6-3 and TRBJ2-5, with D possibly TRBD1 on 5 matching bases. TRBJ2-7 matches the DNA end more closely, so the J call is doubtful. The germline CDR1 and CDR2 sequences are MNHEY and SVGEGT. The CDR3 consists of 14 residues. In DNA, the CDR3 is TGTGCCAGCAGTCGTTGGCAGGGTGACTACGAGCAGTACTTC. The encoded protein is CASSRWQGDYEQYF.

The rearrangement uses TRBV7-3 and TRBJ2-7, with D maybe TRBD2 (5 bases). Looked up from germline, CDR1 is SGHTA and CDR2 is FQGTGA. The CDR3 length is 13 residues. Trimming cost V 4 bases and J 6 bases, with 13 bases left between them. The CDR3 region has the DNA TGTGCCAGCAGCTCCAATCAGGCGGGCGAGCAGTACTTC. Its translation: CASSSNQAGEQYF.

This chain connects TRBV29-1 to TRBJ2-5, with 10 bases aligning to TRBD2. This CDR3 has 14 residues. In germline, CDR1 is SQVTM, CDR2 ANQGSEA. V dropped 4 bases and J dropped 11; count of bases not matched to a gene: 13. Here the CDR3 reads CSVVGLAPNNEQYF. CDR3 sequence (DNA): TGCAGCGTTGTGGGACTAGCGCCTAACAATGAGCAGTACTTC.

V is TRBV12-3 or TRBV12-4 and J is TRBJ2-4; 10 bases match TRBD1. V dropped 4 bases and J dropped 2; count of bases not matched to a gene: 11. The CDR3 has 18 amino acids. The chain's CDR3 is CASSWTGGLVFSKNIQYF. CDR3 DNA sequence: TGTGCCAGCAGTTGGACAGGGGGGTTGGTGTTCTCCAAAAACATTCAGTACTTC.

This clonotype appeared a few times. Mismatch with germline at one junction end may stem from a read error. CDR3 coding DNA: TGTGCCTGCAGCTCGGACAGGGGGCCCTACGAGCAGTACTTC. Amino acids: CACSSDRGPYEQYF. The rearrangement links TRBV7-8 to TRBJ2-7, with TRBD1 identical over 11 bases. CDR3 length: 14 residues. CDR1 and CDR2 from the germline V gene are SGHVS and FQNEAQ. Together with reference TRBV7-8 and TRBJ2-7, the CDR3 gives the full variable domain: GAGVSQSPRYKVAKRGQDVALRCDPISGHVSLFWYQQALGQGPEFLTYFQNEAQLDKSGLPSDRFFAERPEGSVSTLKIQRTQQEDSAVYLCACSSDRGPYEQYFGPGTRLTVT.

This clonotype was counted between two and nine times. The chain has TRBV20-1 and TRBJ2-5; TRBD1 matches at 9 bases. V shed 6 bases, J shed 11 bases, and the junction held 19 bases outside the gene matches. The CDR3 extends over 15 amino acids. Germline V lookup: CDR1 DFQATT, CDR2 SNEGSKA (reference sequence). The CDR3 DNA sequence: TGCAGTGCCGCCAGTCCGGGACAGGGCTTTGGTGAGCAGTACTTC. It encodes CSAASPGQGFGEQYF.

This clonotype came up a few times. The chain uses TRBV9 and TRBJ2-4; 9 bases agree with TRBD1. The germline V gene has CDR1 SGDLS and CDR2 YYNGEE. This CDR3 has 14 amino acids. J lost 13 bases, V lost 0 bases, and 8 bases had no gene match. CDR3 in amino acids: CASSVDTGGEEQYF. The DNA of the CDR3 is TGTGCCAGCAGCGTAGATACAGGGGGCGAAGAACAGTACTTC.

CDR3: CSASGRRSDTQYF. The CDR3, as DNA: TGCAGTGCTAGCGGGAGGAGATCAGATACGCAGTATTTT. V usage is TRBV20-1 and J usage is TRBJ2-3, with TRBD2 matching 7 bases. V was clipped by 3 bases and J by 4 bases; unmatched bases: 4. Per germline, CDR1 DFQATT and CDR2 SNEGSKA (reference sequence). The CDR3 is 13 residues long.

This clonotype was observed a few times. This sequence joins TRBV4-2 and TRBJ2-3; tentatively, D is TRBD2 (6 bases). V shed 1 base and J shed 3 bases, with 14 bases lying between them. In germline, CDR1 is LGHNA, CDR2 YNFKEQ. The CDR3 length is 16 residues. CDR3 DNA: TGTGCCAGCAGCCAAGTTGGAGGGTGGGGGACAGATACGCAGTATTTT. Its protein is CASSQVGGWGTDTQYF.

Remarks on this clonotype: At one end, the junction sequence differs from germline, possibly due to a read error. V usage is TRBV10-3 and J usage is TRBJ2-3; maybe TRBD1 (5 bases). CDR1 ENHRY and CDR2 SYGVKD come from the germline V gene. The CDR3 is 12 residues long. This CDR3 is CAIAASTGTQYF. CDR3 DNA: TGTGCCATCGCGGCTTCCACAGGTACGCAGTATTTT.

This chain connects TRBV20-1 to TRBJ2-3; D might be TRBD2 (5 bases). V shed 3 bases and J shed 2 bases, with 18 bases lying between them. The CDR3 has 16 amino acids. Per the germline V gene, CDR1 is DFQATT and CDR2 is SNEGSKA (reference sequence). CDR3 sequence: CSASLLAGLATDTQYF. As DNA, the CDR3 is TGCAGTGCTAGCTTGCTAGCTGGGTTAGCCACAGATACGCAGTATTTT.

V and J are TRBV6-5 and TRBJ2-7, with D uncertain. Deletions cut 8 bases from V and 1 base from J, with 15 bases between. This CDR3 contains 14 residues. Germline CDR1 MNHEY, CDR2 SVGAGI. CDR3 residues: CASALRVASYEQYF. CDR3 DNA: TGTGCCAGCGCACTACGGGTAGCTTCCTACGAGCAGTACTTC.

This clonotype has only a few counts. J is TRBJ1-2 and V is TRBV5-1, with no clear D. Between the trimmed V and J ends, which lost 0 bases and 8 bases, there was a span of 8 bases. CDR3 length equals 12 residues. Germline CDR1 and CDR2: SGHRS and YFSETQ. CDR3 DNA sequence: TGCGCCAGCAGCTTGGATTCCGAGGGCTACACCTTC. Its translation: CASSLDSEGYTF.

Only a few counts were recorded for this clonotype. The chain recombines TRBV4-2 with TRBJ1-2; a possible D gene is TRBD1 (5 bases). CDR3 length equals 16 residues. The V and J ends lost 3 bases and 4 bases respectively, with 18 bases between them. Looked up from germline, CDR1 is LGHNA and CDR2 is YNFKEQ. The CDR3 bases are TGTGCCAGCAGCCAGCCACCCGGGACCGCTGGCTATGGCTACACCTTC. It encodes CASSQPPGTAGYGYTF.